These 21 T cell receptor beta chains originate from one sample sequenced in a study of vaccination and CD4 T cells after COVID-19. An Oncomine TCR Beta short-read assay was used to sequence the DNA from cultured CD4+ T cells. TCRdb recomputed calls from the PCR reads with MiXCR, one row per CDR3 protein. The table has about 17,000 distinct CDR3 sequences, around 30% seen once. Their target antigens are unknown. Treatment reported: roughly 11-day PBMC culture with coronavirus spike peptide pools or control peptides (ViraFEST assay). Sequences were obtained from cultured CD4+ T cells from blood. These TCRs come from a human donor with COVID-19.

The chain links TRBV20-1 to TRBJ2-1, with D possibly TRBD2 on 6 matching bases. Germline loops: CDR1 DFQATT, CDR2 SNEGSKA (reference sequence). The V gene lost 5 bases and the J gene lost 4 bases, with 21 bases spanning the gap. This CDR3 spans 16 amino acids. CDR3 in DNA: TGCAGTGCTGACTCCTCGCGGGGACTGAGATACAATGAGCAGTTCTTC. The encoded protein is CSADSSRGLRYNEQFF.

This chain uses TRBV30 with TRBJ1-5; unclear D gene. This CDR3 comprises 14 residues. Trimming removed 1 base at V and 4 bases at J, with 11 bases between. The germline V gene encodes CDR1 GTSNPN and CDR2 SVGIG (reference sequence). CDR3 DNA sequence: TGTGCCTGGAGTGGAGTAAATGGTAATCAGCCCCAGCATTTT. Amino acid sequence: CAWSGVNGNQPQHF.

This chain joins TRBV2 and TRBJ2-6, with TRBD1 matching 7 bases. CDR1 is SNHLY, CDR2 FYNNEI, per germline. This CDR3 has 18 residues. The J segment lost 2 bases and the V segment lost 2 bases, leaving 9 bases of the junction unmatched. The CDR3: CASSERAGGVAGANVLTF. The CDR3, as DNA: TGTGCCAGCAGTGAACGAGCAGGGGGAGTTGCTGGGGCCAACGTCCTGACTTTC.

The V call is TRBV15, the J call TRBJ1-1; D is unclear. The V gene's germline CDR1 is LNHNV and CDR2 YYDKDF (reference sequence). The germline V and J ends were trimmed by 0 bases and 6 bases, with 8 bases remaining between them. The CDR3 length is 13 residues. The CDR3 nucleotides read TGTGCCACCAGCAGAGATTTCGGGGCTGAAGCTTTCTTT. Translated, it gives CATSRDFGAEAFF.

The CDR3 loop reads CASSPEVGTYNSPLHF. CDR3 DNA sequence: TGTGCCAGCAGCCCGGAAGTTGGAACCTATAATTCACCCCTCCACTTT. V and J are TRBV5-8 and TRBJ1-6; D gene ambiguous. The germline CDR1 and CDR2 sequences are SGHTS and YDEGEE. V was pared by 4 bases and J by 2 bases, with 13 bases between. CDR3 length: 16 amino acids.

The chain uses TRBV28 and TRBJ1-1; D is unresolved. This CDR3 comprises 13 residues. Germline V CDR1 and CDR2: MDHEN, SYDVKM. With 4 bases removed from V and 7 bases from J, the gap between germline ends came to 13 bases. The CDR3 DNA reads as TGTGCCAGCAGTTCTCCCTTCGATGGTGAAGCTTTCTTT. As protein: CASSSPFDGEAFF.

The rearrangement uses TRBV4-2 and TRBJ2-2; D is possibly TRBD2 (5 bases). V was shortened by 0 bases and J by 4 bases, with 15 bases between the two germline ends. The CDR3 is made up of 17 amino acids. From germline, CDR1 is LGHNA and CDR2 YNFKEQ. This CDR3 reads CASSQDSAVEVTGELFF. CDR3 nucleotide sequence: TGTGCCAGCAGCCAAGATAGCGCCGTTGAGGTCACCGGGGAGCTGTTTTTT.

In this sample, this clonotype turned up a few times. The chain recombines TRBV7-9 with TRBJ2-7, with TRBD1 identical over 10 bases. Trimming took 3 bases from V and 6 from J; bases not matched to a gene: 8. Germline V gene data show CDR1 as SEHNR and CDR2 as FQNEAQ (reference sequence). The CDR3 loop spans 15 amino acids. CDR3 loop: CASSLRDRGRVEQYF. CDR3 nucleotides: TGTGCCAGCAGCTTGAGAGACAGGGGGCGAGTCGAGCAGTACTTC.

This clonotype was counted a few times. The chain recombines TRBV30 with TRBJ1-1; no definite D call. This CDR3 has 10 amino acids. V lost 2 bases, J lost 6 bases, and 4 bases lay in between. Germline V CDR1 and CDR2: GTSNPN, SVGIG (reference sequence). As DNA, the CDR3 is TGTGCCTGGAGTAGGGCTGAAGCTTTCTTT. This encodes CAWSRAEAFF. Full variable domain (outside the CDR3, taken from reference TRBV30 and TRBJ1-1): SQTIHQWPATLVQPVGSPLSLECTVEGTSNPNLYWYRQAAGRGLQLLFYSVGIGQISSEVPQNLSASRPQDRQFILSSKKLLLSDSGFYLCAWSRAEAFFGQGTRLTVV.

This clonotype counts as medium-sized. The chain has TRBV15 and TRBJ2-7; tentatively, D is TRBD1 or TRBD2 (5 bases each). Germline-derived CDR1 and CDR2 are LNHNV and YYDKDF (reference sequence). The CDR3 runs to 11 residues. With 5 bases removed from V and 9 bases from J, the gap between germline ends came to 11 bases. The CDR3 bases are TGTGCCACCAGCCAACCGGGGCCGCAGTACTTC. It specifies CATSQPGPQYF.

V and J are TRBV11-2 and TRBJ2-2; 7 nucleotides agree with TRBD1. The V segment lost 8 bases and the J segment 3 bases; nucleotides outside the gene matches: 12. CDR3 length equals 16 residues. Germline CDR1 reads SGHAT; CDR2 reads FQNNGV. CDR3 in DNA: TGTGCCAGCCGGGGTCGGGACAGATCTTACACCGGGGAGCTGTTTTTT. Encoded protein: CASRGRDRSYTGELFF.

This clonotype has only a few counts. This chain joins TRBV11-2 and TRBJ2-3; D gene ambiguous. The CDR3 loop spans 14 amino acids. Germline values: CDR1 SGHAT, CDR2 FQNNGV. Between the trimmed V and J ends, which lost 4 bases and 5 bases, there was a span of 13 bases. For the CDR3, the DNA is TGTGCCAGCAGCTCACGGATTTTAGGAGATACGCAGTATTTT. It is translated as CASSSRILGDTQYF.

This rearrangement joins TRBV5-4 to TRBJ2-1; 11 positions match TRBD1. Looked up from germline, CDR1 is SGHNT and CDR2 is YYREEE (reference sequence). The trim removed 4 bases at V and 6 bases at J, leaving 6 bases unmatched. The CDR3 is made up of 15 amino acids. The CDR3 sequence is CASSLTGTGGNEQFF. CDR3 sequence (DNA): TGTGCCAGCAGCCTCACCGGGACAGGGGGCAATGAGCAGTTCTTC.

V gene TRBV19 combines with J gene TRBJ2-7; perhaps D is TRBD1 or TRBD2 (5 bases each). V was cut by 4 bases and J by 2 bases, with 12 bases left in between. The CDR3 covers 14 residues. Germline lookup yields CDR1 LNHDA and CDR2 SQIVND (reference sequence). The CDR3 sequence: CASSKGTVPYEQYF. The CDR3 DNA is TGTGCCAGTAGTAAAGGGACGGTCCCCTACGAGCAGTACTTC.

The genes are TRBV5-6 and TRBJ2-7; TRBD1 might be the D (6 bases). This CDR3 is built from 14 residues. With 4 bases removed from V and 6 bases from J, the gap between germline ends came to 17 bases. Germline V gene data show CDR1 as SGHDT and CDR2 as YYEEEE. CDR3 nucleotides: TGTGCCAGCAGCGCGGGCTACAGGGTATTCGAGCAGTACTTC. Its protein product is CASSAGYRVFEQYF.

The rearrangement links TRBV19 to TRBJ1-5; no firm D call. Germline V gene sequence: CDR1 LNHDA, CDR2 SQIVND (reference sequence). The V gene lost 7 bases and the J gene lost 5 bases, with 18 bases spanning the gap. The CDR3 is made up of 15 amino acids. The CDR3 DNA reads TGTGCCAGTACCCCCGGACGATACGGGTATCAGCCCCAGCATTTT. This gives the protein CASTPGRYGYQPQHF.

V is TRBV6-1 and J is TRBJ1-2; D possibly corresponds to TRBD1 (6 bases). The V end lost 6 bases, the J end lost 8 bases, and 16 bases lay between the germline ends. The CDR3 length is 13 residues. Germline V lookup: CDR1 MNHNS, CDR2 SASEGT. The CDR3 sequence: CASSRDTGGGYTF. The CDR3 DNA follows: TGTGCCAGCAGCCGGGACACTGGAGGAGGCTACACCTTC.

The rearrangement joins TRBV6-1 to TRBJ1-2, with 9 bases matching TRBD1. J gave up 2 bases and V 6 bases, and 4 bases lay outside the gene matches. The CDR3 runs 14 residues. From germline, CDR1 is MNHNS and CDR2 SASEGT. CDR3 in DNA: TGTGCCAGCAGGGGGGACAGGGTGAACTATGGCTACACCTTC. Its translation is CASRGDRVNYGYTF.

The V call is TRBV10-3, the J call TRBJ2-2, with 9 bases fitting TRBD2. With V trimmed by 3 bases and J by 6 bases, 8 bases remained unmatched. CDR3 size: 16 residues. Germline V gene sequence: CDR1 ENHRY, CDR2 SYGVKD. The CDR3 bases are TGTGCCATCAGTGAACCTCGGCGGGGGGGTTCCGGGGAGCTGTTTTTT. Translating gives CAISEPRRGGSGELFF.

The chain combines TRBV7-8 with TRBJ2-2, with a tentative D call TRBD1 (6 bases). V shed 10 bases and J shed 2 bases, with 14 bases lying between them. Germline CDR1 is SGHVS and CDR2 is FQNEAQ. This CDR3 spans 14 amino acids. The CDR3 spells CATRQESNTGELFF. The CDR3 DNA follows: TGTGCCACACGACAGGAGAGTAACACCGGGGAGCTGTTTTTT.

This clonotype showed up just a few times. The rearrangement joins TRBV15 to TRBJ2-7; D is unresolved. The V gene lost 3 bases and the J gene lost 4 bases, with 7 bases spanning the gap. Germline-derived CDR1 and CDR2 are LNHNV and YYDKDF (reference sequence). The CDR3 has 12 residues. In nucleotides, the CDR3 is TGTGCCACCAGCAGGGAAGGATACGAGCAGTACTTC. Protein: CATSREGYEQYF. The complete variable domain, with remaining parts taken from reference TRBV15 and TRBJ2-7, reads DAMVIQNPRYQVTQFGKPVTLSCSQTLNHNVMYWYQQKSSQAPKLLFHYYDKDFNNEADTPDNFQSRRPNTSFCFLDIRSPGLGDTAMYLCATSREGYEQYFGPGTRLTVT.